This TCR beta chain comes out of a study of cytomegalovirus exposure and HLA in healthy donors. Germline values: CDR1 SGHRS, CDR2 YFSETQ. The CDR3 has 17 amino acids. J was trimmed by 0 bases and V by 4 bases; bases with no gene match: 6. TCRdb keeps only in-frame clones here, not all; method: immunoSEQ multiplex PCR. The table lists about 88,000 clones, roughly 84% of them singletons. This sequence was found in a woman between 18 and 29 years old in good health and CMV-seropositive. The sample taken for sequencing was PBMCs. The chain has TRBV5-1 and TRBJ2-6; 8 nucleotides line up with TRBD1. CDR3 amino acids: CASSAGTGDSGANVLTF. CDR3 sequence (DNA): TGCGCCAGCAGCGCGGGGACAGGCGACTCTGGGGCCAACGTCCTGACTTTC.